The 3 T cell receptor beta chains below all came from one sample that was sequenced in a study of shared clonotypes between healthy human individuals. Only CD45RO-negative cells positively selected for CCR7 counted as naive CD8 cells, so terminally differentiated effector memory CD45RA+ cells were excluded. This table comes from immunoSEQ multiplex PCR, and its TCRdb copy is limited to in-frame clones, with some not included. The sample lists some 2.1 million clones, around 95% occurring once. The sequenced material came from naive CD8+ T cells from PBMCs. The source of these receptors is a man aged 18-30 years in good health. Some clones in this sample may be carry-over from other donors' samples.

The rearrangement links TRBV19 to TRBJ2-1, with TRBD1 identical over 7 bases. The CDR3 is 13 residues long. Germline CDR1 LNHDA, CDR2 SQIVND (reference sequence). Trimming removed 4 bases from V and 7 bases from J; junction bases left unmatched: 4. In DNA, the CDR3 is TGTGCCAGTAGTACTACAGGGGATAATGAGCAGTTCTTC. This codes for CASSTTGDNEQFF.

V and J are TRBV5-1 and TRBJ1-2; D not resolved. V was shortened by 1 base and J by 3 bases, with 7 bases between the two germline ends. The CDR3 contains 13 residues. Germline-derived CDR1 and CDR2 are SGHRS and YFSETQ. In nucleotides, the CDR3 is TGCGCCAGCAGCTTGCGAGAGGACTATGGCTACACCTTC. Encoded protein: CASSLREDYGYTF.

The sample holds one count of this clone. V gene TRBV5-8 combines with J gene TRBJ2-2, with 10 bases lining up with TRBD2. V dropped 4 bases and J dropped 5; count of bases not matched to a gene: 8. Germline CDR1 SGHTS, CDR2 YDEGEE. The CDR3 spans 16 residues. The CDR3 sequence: CASSPPSGSRTGELFF. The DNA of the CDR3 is TGTGCCAGCAGCCCCCCTAGCGGGAGTCGGACCGGGGAGCTGTTTTTT.